The next 31 T cell receptor beta chains were all read from a single sample in a study of yellow fever vaccine responses in identical twins. TCRdb recomputed calls from the RT-PCR reads with MiXCR, one row per CDR3 protein. The repertoire has under 20,000 distinct CDR3 sequences, nearly 70% of them found once; the top ten carry more than 2%. Source: T cells from blood (PBMCs), unsorted or a sorted subset (not recorded which), taken before or after yellow fever vaccination (not recorded which). These receptors were obtained from a woman between 18 and 30 years old who received the yellow fever vaccine.

The chain couples TRBV18 to TRBJ2-5; no clear D. The germline CDR1 and CDR2 sequences are KGHSH and LQKENI. The V end was cut by 2 bases, the J end by 4 bases, with 11 bases between. CDR3 length: 14 amino acids. The CDR3 region is CASSPFTERETQYF. CDR3 DNA: TGTGCCAGCTCACCATTCACCGAGAGAGAGACCCAGTACTTC.

This rearrangement joins TRBV24-1 to TRBJ2-6; D is possibly TRBD1 (5 bases). The CDR3 contains 15 residues. Per germline, CDR1 KGHDR and CDR2 SFDVKD. V dropped 9 bases and J dropped 4 bases, with 15 bases sitting between them. CDR3 DNA: TGTGCCACCTCGGCAGGGTCGGAAGGGGCCAACGTCCTGACTTTC. It translates to CATSAGSEGANVLTF.

The DNA for the CDR3 is TGCAGCGTTGCGACTGCGGGCACCGGGGAGCTGTTTTTT. This translates into CSVATAGTGELFF. V usage is TRBV29-1 and J usage is TRBJ2-2; tentatively, D is TRBD2 (5 bases). V was clipped by 4 bases and J by 4 bases, with 10 bases between them. This CDR3 spans 13 amino acids. Germline CDR1 and CDR2: SQVTM and ANQGSEA.

Only a few counts were recorded for this clonotype. V gene TRBV19 combines with J gene TRBJ2-1, with TRBD2 matching 13 bases. Germline V gene lookup returns CDR1 LNHDA and CDR2 SQIVND (reference sequence). V dropped 6 bases and J dropped 7; count of bases not matched to a gene: 6. This CDR3 comprises 15 residues. The CDR3 loop is CASRPGLAGLNEQFF. The CDR3 DNA reads TGTGCCAGTAGGCCGGGACTAGCGGGATTGAATGAGCAGTTCTTC.

The J gene is TRBJ2-7, the V gene TRBV9; 11 bases match TRBD1. Germline V gene data show CDR1 as SGDLS and CDR2 as YYNGEE. CDR3 size: 16 residues. V lost 0 bases to trimming and J lost 2 bases; unmatched junction nucleotides: 4. The CDR3 sequence: CASSVDGQGAPYEQYF. The CDR3 DNA reads as TGTGCCAGCAGCGTAGATGGACAGGGGGCTCCCTACGAGCAGTACTTC.

The chain links TRBV28 to TRBJ2-3; TRBD2 agrees at 7 bases. CDR1 is MDHEN, CDR2 SYDVKM, per germline. This CDR3 region has 15 residues. V trimming: 6 bases; J trimming: 2 bases; junction bases outside the gene matches: 8. CDR3 sequence reads: CASSRWTSYTDTQYF. In DNA, the CDR3 is TGTGCCAGCAGCCGATGGACTAGTTACACAGATACGCAGTATTTT. Based on the CDR3 plus reference TRBV28 and TRBJ2-3, the full variable domain is DVKVTQSSRYLVKRTGEKVFLECVQDMDHENMFWYRQDPGLGLRLIYFSYDVKMKEKGDIPEGYSVSREKKERFSLILESASTNQTSMYLCASSRWTSYTDTQYFGPGTRLTVL.

The chain joins TRBV6-5 to TRBJ1-1, with no clear D. The germline V gene encodes CDR1 MNHEY and CDR2 SVGAGI. The CDR3 extends over 15 amino acids. V gave up 2 bases and J gave up 1 base, with 11 bases separating them. The CDR3 spells CASSYTQTANTEAFF. The CDR3 region has the DNA TGTGCCAGCAGTTACACCCAGACGGCGAACACTGAAGCTTTCTTT.

The genes are TRBV6-4 and TRBJ1-1; 7 bases map to TRBD1. Germline values: CDR1 MRHNA, CDR2 SNTAGT. V dropped 6 bases and J dropped 1; count of bases not matched to a gene: 11. The CDR3 length is 16 residues. The chain's CDR3 is CASRDGQASPNTEAFF. The CDR3 nucleotides are TGTGCCAGCAGAGATGGACAGGCTTCCCCGAACACTGAAGCTTTCTTT.

The V gene is TRBV29-1, the J gene TRBJ2-3, with 13 positions matching TRBD2. J gave up 5 bases and V 7 bases, and 6 bases lay outside the gene matches. The germline V gene has CDR1 SQVTM and CDR2 ANQGSEA. The CDR3 is made up of 14 amino acids. CDR3 coding DNA: TGCAGCGCCGGGACTAGCGGGAACGTAGATACGCAGTATTTT. Protein sequence: CSAGTSGNVDTQYF.

J is TRBJ2-1 and V is TRBV6-1, with a weak D call TRBD1 (7 bases). The V end lost 6 bases, the J end lost 6 bases, and 18 bases lay between the germline ends. The CDR3 length is 15 residues. The germline V gene encodes CDR1 MNHNS and CDR2 SASEGT. CDR3 loop: CASSTAGGSGNEQFF. The DNA of the CDR3 is TGTGCCAGCAGCACCGCAGGGGGTAGCGGCAATGAGCAGTTCTTC.

This CDR3 is CSARDRRDSNQPQHF. DNA of the CDR3: TGCAGTGCTAGAGATCGGAGAGATAGCAATCAGCCCCAGCATTTT. The rearrangement joins TRBV20-1 to TRBJ1-5; D remains ambiguous. CDR3 length equals 15 residues. Trimming shortened V by 0 bases and J by 0 bases, and 9 bases separated the two germline ends. From germline, CDR1 is DFQATT and CDR2 SNEGSKA (reference sequence).

This chain uses TRBV10-3 with TRBJ2-7; TRBD2 might be the D (6 bases). This CDR3 is built from 13 residues. The germline V gene encodes CDR1 ENHRY and CDR2 SYGVKD. The V end lost 1 base, the J end lost 7 bases, and 11 bases lay between the germline ends. CDR3 residues: CAISEYGAGEQYV. The CDR3 region has the DNA TGTGCCATCAGTGAGTACGGGGCGGGGGAGCAGTACGTC.

This clonotype appeared a few times. The chain employs TRBV6-1 and TRBJ1-1, with 8 bases aligning to TRBD1. CDR1 is MNHNS and CDR2 is SASEGT in the germline V gene. The CDR3 consists of 12 residues. V lost 6 bases, J lost 5 bases, and 2 bases stayed unmatched. CDR3: CASRQGDTEAFF. The CDR3 nucleotides are TGTGCCAGCAGACAGGGGGATACTGAAGCTTTCTTT.

The V gene is TRBV20-1, the J gene TRBJ2-3; 16 bases match TRBD2. V lost 4 bases and J lost 4; bases outside the gene matches: 5. The CDR3 spans 16 residues. The germline V gene has CDR1 DFQATT and CDR2 SNEGSKA (reference sequence). Here the CDR3 reads CSAKGLAGGPADTQYF. CDR3 coding DNA: TGCAGTGCTAAGGGACTAGCGGGAGGGCCTGCAGATACGCAGTATTTT.

V usage is TRBV29-1 and J usage is TRBJ1-1; a weak D match, TRBD1 (5 bases). Trimming stripped 1 base from V and 5 bases from J, with 11 bases between. Germline assignment: CDR1 SQVTM and CDR2 ANQGSEA. CDR3 length equals 13 residues. In DNA, the CDR3 is TGCAGCGTTGAAGGGGGCGCGTTGACTGAAGCTTTCTTT. Translating gives CSVEGGALTEAFF.

The rearrangement uses TRBV15 and TRBJ2-1; D is unresolved. Looked up from germline, CDR1 is LNHNV and CDR2 is YYDKDF (reference sequence). The CDR3 sequence is 14 residues long. Trimming stripped 0 bases from V and 6 bases from J, with 9 bases between. CDR3 loop: CATSRDRSSNEQFF. CDR3 sequence (DNA): TGTGCCACCAGCAGAGACAGGTCGTCCAATGAGCAGTTCTTC.

V gene TRBV15 combines with J gene TRBJ2-7; a weak D match, TRBD1 (6 bases). The CDR3 has 14 amino acids. CDR1 and CDR2 from the germline V gene are LNHNV and YYDKDF (reference sequence). Deletions cut 5 bases from V and 4 bases from J, with 15 bases between. In DNA, the CDR3 is TGTGCCACCAGCCCCCGGGACAAAAAATACGAGCAGTACTTC. Its protein product is CATSPRDKKYEQYF.

This clonotype came up a few times. The chain has TRBV3-1 and TRBJ2-2; 10 bases are shared with TRBD2. The V gene end was trimmed by 1 base and the J gene end by 3 bases; junction bases not matched to a gene: 14. The length of the CDR3 is 20 residues. CDR1 and CDR2 (germline): LGHDT, YNNKEL (reference sequence). The CDR3, as DNA: TGTGCCAGCAGCCAAGCCGGGACTAGCGTCCATATAGGGTACACCGGGGAGCTGTTTTTT. It encodes CASSQAGTSVHIGYTGELFF.

The V and J genes are TRBV13 and TRBJ2-7, with D unclear. The CDR3 runs to 17 residues. V was shortened by 5 bases and J by 2 bases, with 22 bases between the two germline ends. Germline V lookup: CDR1 PRHDT, CDR2 FYEKMQ (reference sequence). As DNA, the CDR3 is TGTGCCAGCAGCACCTCCCCCTATGGCGGCGGTGCCTACGAGCAGTACTTC. It yields the protein CASSTSPYGGGAYEQYF.

This clonotype has only a few counts. The CDR3 DNA sequence: TGTGCCATCAGCACAGGGACTAGCGGGGGGGCGTCCTACAATGAGCAGTTCTTC. It translates to CAISTGTSGGASYNEQFF. The genes are TRBV10-3 and TRBJ2-1, with TRBD2 matching 16 bases. Trimming cost V 6 bases and J 1 base; bases outside gene matches: 6. The germline gives CDR1 ENHRY, CDR2 SYGVKD. This CDR3 is 18 amino acids long.

This clonotype was seen a single time. The chain employs TRBV5-1 and TRBJ2-2, with 7 positions matching TRBD1. Losses at the gene ends were 5 bases for V and 0 bases for J; bases not matched to a gene: 7. The germline gives CDR1 SGHRS, CDR2 YFSETQ. This CDR3 region has 16 residues. CDR3 in amino acids: CASRPPGTANTGELFF. The CDR3 DNA reads TGCGCCAGCAGGCCTCCCGGGACAGCGAACACCGGGGAGCTGTTTTTT.

V is TRBV15 and J is TRBJ2-7; 11 bases match TRBD2. This CDR3 has 15 amino acids. The V and J ends lost 2 bases and 3 bases, in that order; junction bases with no gene match: 3. Germline values: CDR1 LNHNV, CDR2 YYDKDF (reference sequence). CDR3 nucleotide sequence: TGTGCCACCAGCAGAAGACTAGCGGGAAACTACGAGCAGTACTTC. Amino acid sequence: CATSRRLAGNYEQYF.

This chain joins TRBV13 and TRBJ2-7, with 7 bases lining up with TRBD1. After removal of 5 bases from V and 1 base from J, the junction contained 5 bases not matched to a gene. The length of the CDR3 is 14 residues. Germline CDR1 reads PRHDT; CDR2 reads FYEKMQ (reference sequence). The CDR3 DNA follows: TGTGCCAGCAGCCCGACAGGGAGATCCTACGAGCAGTACGTC. It translates to CASSPTGRSYEQYV.

The chain couples TRBV6-1 to TRBJ1-4, with 9 bases lining up with TRBD1. Trimming took 6 bases from V and 8 from J; bases not matched to a gene: 4. The CDR3 is 13 residues long. Germline loops: CDR1 MNHNS, CDR2 SASEGT. In nucleotides, the CDR3 is TGTGCCAGCAGCCAAACAGGGGGCGAAAAACTGTTTTTT. Translated, it gives CASSQTGGEKLFF.

J is TRBJ2-2 and V is TRBV4-1; D uncertain. The CDR3 extends over 14 amino acids. Germline V gene lookup returns CDR1 MGHRA and CDR2 YSYEKL. The V gene lost 0 bases and the J gene lost 7 bases, with 9 bases spanning the gap. The CDR3 region has the DNA TGCGCCAGCAGCCAAGATTGGGCGCTCGGGGAGCTGTTTTTT. It is translated as CASSQDWALGELFF.

The rearrangement joins TRBV6-1 to TRBJ2-1, with D perhaps given as TRBD1 or TRBD2 (5 bases each). The CDR3 has 14 residues. The V gene's germline CDR1 is MNHNS and CDR2 SASEGT. V lost 5 bases and J 8 bases, leaving 16 bases between the germline ends. The CDR3 protein is CASSPGTPEHEQFF. As DNA, the CDR3 is TGTGCCAGCAGTCCCGGGACCCCGGAGCATGAGCAGTTCTTC.

V is TRBV5-4 and J is TRBJ2-3; D is ambiguous. This CDR3 contains 14 residues. With 0 bases removed from V and 6 bases from J, the gap between germline ends came to 11 bases. CDR1 is SGHNT, CDR2 YYREEE, per germline (reference sequence). CDR3 in amino acids: CASSLGEARDTQYF. In DNA, the CDR3 is TGTGCCAGCAGCTTGGGGGAAGCGAGGGATACGCAGTATTTT.

The chain carries TRBV7-2 and TRBJ1-1, with 8 bases fitting TRBD1. V lost 4 bases, J lost 4 bases, and 8 bases stayed unmatched. Germline lookup yields CDR1 SGHTA and CDR2 FQGNSA. CDR3 length: 15 amino acids. The CDR3 here is CASSSDPTGATEAFF. The CDR3 nucleotides read TGTGCCAGCAGCTCAGACCCGACAGGGGCCACTGAAGCTTTCTTT.

The chain recombines TRBV20-1 with TRBJ1-2, with unresolved D. CDR1 is DFQATT, CDR2 SNEGSKA, per germline (reference sequence). V lost 0 bases to trimming and J lost 6 bases, with 5 bases between them. This CDR3 comprises 11 residues. The CDR3 nucleotides are TGCAGTGCTAGAGACGCCGATGGCTACACCTTC. Encoded protein: CSARDADGYTF.

J is TRBJ1-2 and V is TRBV5-4, with 8 bases fitting TRBD1. CDR3 length equals 16 residues. In germline, CDR1 is SGHNT, CDR2 YYREEE (reference sequence). Germline trimming cut 0 bases from V and 4 bases from J; bases unmatched to any gene: 8. The chain's CDR3 is CASSLELAGGPYGYTF. DNA for the CDR3: TGTGCCAGCAGCTTGGAGTTGGCAGGGGGCCCCTATGGCTACACCTTC.

The rearrangement links TRBV7-4 to TRBJ2-1; D ambiguous. CDR1 and CDR2 (germline): SGHVT, SQSDAQ. This CDR3 region has 8 residues. V gave up 10 bases and J gave up 9 bases, with 4 bases separating them. CDR3 bases: TGTGCCACCGGTGAGCAGTTCTTC. The encoded protein is CATGEQFF.